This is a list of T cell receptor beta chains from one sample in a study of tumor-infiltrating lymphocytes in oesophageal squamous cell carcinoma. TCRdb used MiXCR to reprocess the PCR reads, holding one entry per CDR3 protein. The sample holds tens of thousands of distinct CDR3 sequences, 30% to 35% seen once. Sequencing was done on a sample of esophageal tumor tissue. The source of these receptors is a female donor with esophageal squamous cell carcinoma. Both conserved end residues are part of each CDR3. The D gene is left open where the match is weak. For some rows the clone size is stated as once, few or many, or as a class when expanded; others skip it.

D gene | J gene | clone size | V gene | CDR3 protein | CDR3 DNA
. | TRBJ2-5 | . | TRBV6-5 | CASSEGGQETQYF | TGTGCCAGCAGTGAAGGTGGGCAAGAGACCCAGTACTTC
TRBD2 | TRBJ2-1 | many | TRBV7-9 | CASSPWTSGRIEQFF | TGTGCCAGCAGCCCTTGGACTAGCGGGAGGATTGAGCAGTTCTTC
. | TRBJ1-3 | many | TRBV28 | CASRTDPRRNTIYF | TGTGCCAGCAGGACCGACCCCAGGCGAAACACCATATATTTT
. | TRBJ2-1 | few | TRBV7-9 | CASSRVGPQVHEQFF | TGTGCCAGCAGCCGGGTTGGGCCCCAGGTCCATGAGCAGTTCTTC
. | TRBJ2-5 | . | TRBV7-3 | CASSLTGGETQYF | TGTGCCAGCAGCTTAACAGGGGGAGAGACCCAGTACTTC
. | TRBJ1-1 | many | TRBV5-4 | CASSLDEKSTEAFF | TGTGCCAGCAGCTTGGACGAGAAGTCCACTGAAGCTTTCTTT
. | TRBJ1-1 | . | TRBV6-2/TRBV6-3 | CASSYSPGGTTEAFF | TGTGCCAGCAGTTACTCGCCGGGGGGCACCACTGAAGCTTTCTTT
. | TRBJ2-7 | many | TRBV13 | CASSTRRTNEQYF | TGTGCCAGCAGCACACGTCGGACGAACGAGCAGTACTTC
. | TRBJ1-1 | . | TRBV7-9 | CASTSGGGRGAEAFF | TGTGCCAGCACCTCAGGCGGGGGTCGGGGGGCTGAAGCTTTCTTT
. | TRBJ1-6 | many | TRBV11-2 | CASSLTGEVGNSPLHF | TGTGCCAGCAGCTTAACGGGGGAGGTGGGAAATTCACCCCTCCACTTT
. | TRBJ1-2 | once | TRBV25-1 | CASSEYGRNYGYTF | TGTGCCAGCAGTGAATATGGCAGGAACTATGGCTACACCTTC
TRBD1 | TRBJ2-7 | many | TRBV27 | CASSLSYPSPTGASYEQYF | TGTGCCAGCAGTTTATCCTACCCCAGCCCGACAGGGGCCTCCTACGAGCAGTACTTC
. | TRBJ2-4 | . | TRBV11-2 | CASSLPSNEQCF | TGTGCCAGCAGCCTCCCCAGCAATGAGCAGTGCTTC
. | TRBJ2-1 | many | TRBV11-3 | CASSLVGGNEQFF | TGTGCCAGCAGCTTAGTCGGGGGAAATGAGCAGTTCTTC
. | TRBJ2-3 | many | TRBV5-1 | CASSFPGTDTQYF | TGCGCCAGCAGCTTCCCCGGCACAGATACGCAGTATTTT
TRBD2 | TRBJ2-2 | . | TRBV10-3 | CAISVSSSGRNTGELFF | TGTGCCATCAGTGTGTCTTCTAGCGGGAGGAACACCGGGGAGCTGTTTTTT
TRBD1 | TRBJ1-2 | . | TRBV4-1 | CASSQTGGGGYTF | TGCGCCAGCAGCCAAACAGGGGGCGGCGGCTACACCTTC
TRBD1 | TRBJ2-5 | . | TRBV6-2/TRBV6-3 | CASSEGTGNGKTQYF | TGTGCCAGCAGTGAAGGGACAGGGAACGGAAAGACCCAGTACTTC
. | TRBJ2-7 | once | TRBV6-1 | CASSVRGESNEQYF | TGTGCCAGCAGTGTGAGGGGCGAAAGCAACGAGCAGTACTTC
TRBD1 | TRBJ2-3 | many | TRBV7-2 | CASSLRDRLMSSTDTQYF | TGTGCCAGCAGCTTAAGGGACAGGCTCATGTCTAGCACAGATACGCAGTATTTT
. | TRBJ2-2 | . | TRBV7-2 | CASSLQQLTGELFF | TGTGCCAGCAGCTTGCAGCAACTTACCGGGGAGCTGTTTTTT
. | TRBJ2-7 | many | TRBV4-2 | CASSQEDVSYEQYF | TGTGCCAGCAGCCAAGAGGACGTATCCTACGAGCAGTACTTC
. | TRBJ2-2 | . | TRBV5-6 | CASSLEYVGSRELFF | TGTGCCAGCAGCTTGGAGTACGTTGGATCCCGGGAGCTGTTTTTT
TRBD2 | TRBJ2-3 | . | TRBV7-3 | CASSLGAGGTTDTQYF | TGTGCCAGCAGCTTAGGAGCGGGGGGTACCACAGATACGCAGTATTTT
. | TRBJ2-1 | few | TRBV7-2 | CASSYLEGWVGEQFF | TGTGCCAGCAGCTATTTGGAGGGATGGGTCGGGGAGCAGTTCTTC
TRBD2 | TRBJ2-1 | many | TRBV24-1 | CATSDLGTSGSFIEQFF | TGTGCCACCAGTGATTTGGGGACTAGCGGGAGTTTCATTGAGCAGTTCTTC
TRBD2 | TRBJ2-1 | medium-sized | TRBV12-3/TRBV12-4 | CASSSSPGLAGGIQFF | TGTGCCAGCAGTTCTAGCCCGGGACTAGCGGGAGGAATACAGTTCTTC
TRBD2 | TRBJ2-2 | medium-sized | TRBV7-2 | CASRPNLAEHGTGELFF | TGTGCCAGCAGGCCAAATCTAGCGGAGCATGGCACCGGGGAGCTGTTTTTT
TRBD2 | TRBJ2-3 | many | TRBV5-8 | CASSLRGLAVTTDTQYF | TGTGCCAGCAGCTTGAGGGGACTAGCGGTTACCACAGATACGCAGTATTTT
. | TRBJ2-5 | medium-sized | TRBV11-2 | CASRGGSWAQETQYF | TGTGCCAGCAGAGGAGGGAGTTGGGCCCAAGAGACCCAGTACTTC
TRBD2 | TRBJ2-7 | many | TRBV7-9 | CASSLPPLERGRNEQYF | TGTGCCAGCAGCTTACCCCCCCTAGAGCGGGGAAGGAATGAGCAGTACTTC
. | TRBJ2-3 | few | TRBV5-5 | CASSVVGTDTQYF | TGTGCCAGCAGCGTGGTCGGCACAGATACGCAGTATTTT
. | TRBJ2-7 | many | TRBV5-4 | CASSKIQGRDRLEQYF | TGTGCCAGCAGCAAGATACAGGGTAGGGATCGACTCGAGCAGTACTTC
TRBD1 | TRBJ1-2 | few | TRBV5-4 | CASSLEITGGYGYTF | TGTGCCAGCAGCTTGGAGATAACAGGGGGTTATGGCTACACCTTC
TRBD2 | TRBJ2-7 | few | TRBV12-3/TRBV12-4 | CASSKNSGYEQYF | TGTGCCAGCAGTAAGAATAGCGGGTACGAGCAGTACTTC
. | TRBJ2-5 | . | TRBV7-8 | CASSFQEVQYF | TGTGCCAGCAGTTTCCAGGAGGTCCAGTACTTC
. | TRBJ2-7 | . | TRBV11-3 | CASSLAERGDEQYF | TGTGCCAGCAGCTTAGCAGAGAGGGGGGACGAGCAGTACTTC
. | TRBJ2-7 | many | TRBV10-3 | CASSSGKANSYEQYF | TGTGCCTCTTCCTCCGGGAAGGCTAACTCCTACGAGCAGTACTTC
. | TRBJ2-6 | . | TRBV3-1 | CASSQDLLPGANVLTF | TGTGCCAGCAGCCAAGATTTACTGCCCGGGGCCAACGTCCTGACTTTC
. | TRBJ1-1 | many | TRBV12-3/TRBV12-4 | CASSSRWGGQVGDTEAFF | TGTGCCAGCAGTTCAAGGTGGGGGGGCCAGGTCGGGGACACTGAAGCTTTCTTT
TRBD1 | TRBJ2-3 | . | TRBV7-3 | CASSSLGGQENTDTQYF | TGTGCCAGCAGCTCGCTGGGGGGACAGGAGAACACAGATACGCAGTATTTT
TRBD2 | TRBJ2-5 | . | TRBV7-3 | CASSLTGGLAGGETQYF | TGTGCCAGCAGCTTAACGGGGGGACTAGCGGGAGGCGAGACCCAGTACTTC
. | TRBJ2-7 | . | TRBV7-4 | CASRPAAGPARNEQYF | TGTGCCAGCAGACCTGCCGCCGGGCCCGCACGCAATGAGCAGTACTTC
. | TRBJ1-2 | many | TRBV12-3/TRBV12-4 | CASSPQTRGNGYTF | TGTGCCAGCAGCCCCCAGACCAGGGGCAATGGCTACACCTTC
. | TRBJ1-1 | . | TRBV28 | CASSLGMNTEAFF | TGTGCCAGCAGTTTAGGTATGAACACTGAAGCTTTCTTT
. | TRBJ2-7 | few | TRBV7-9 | CASSFKAYEQYF | TGTGCCAGCAGCTTTAAAGCCTACGAGCAGTACTTC
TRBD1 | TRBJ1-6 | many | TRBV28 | CASSPDRMESSYNSPLHF | TGTGCCAGCAGCCCGGACAGGATGGAGAGCTCCTATAATTCACCCCTCCACTTT
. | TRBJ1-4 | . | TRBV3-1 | CASSQDFSGANEKLFF | TGTGCCAGCAGCCAAGATTTTTCAGGGGCTAATGAAAAACTGTTTTTT
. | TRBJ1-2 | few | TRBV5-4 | CASSFAESQGRLGGYTF | TGTGCCAGCAGCTTTGCGGAATCCCAGGGGCGCTTGGGAGGCTACACCTTC
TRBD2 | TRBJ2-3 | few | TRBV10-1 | CASDNLTSGSCDTQYF | TGCGCCAGCGATAATCTGACTAGCGGATCTTGCGATACGCAGTATTTT
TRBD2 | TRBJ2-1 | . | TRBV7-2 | CASSSPPGLAGGYEQFF | TGTGCCAGCAGCTCCCCCCCGGGACTAGCGGGAGGGTATGAGCAGTTCTTC
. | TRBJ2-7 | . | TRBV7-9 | CASEARSSYEQYF | TGTGCCAGCGAAGCCAGGAGTTCTTACGAGCAGTACTTC
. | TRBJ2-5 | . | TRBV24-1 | CATSDSDRFTGETQYF | TGTGCCACCAGTGACTCGGACCGCTTCACTGGGGAGACCCAGTACTTC
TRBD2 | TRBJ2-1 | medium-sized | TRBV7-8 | CASSLGVTSGRNEQFF | TGTGCCAGCAGCTTAGGAGTGACTAGCGGGAGAAATGAGCAGTTCTTC